This T cell receptor (beta chain) was captured by sequencing in a study of blood T cell repertoires in COVID-19. Turning to the study itself: T cells, B-cell-depleted T cells, or PBMCs provided the cDNA or gDNA that served as material.

The CDR3 has 15 amino acids. V lost 5 bases and J lost 3; bases outside the gene matches: 5. Germline CDR1 and CDR2: MNHEY and SVGAGI. Some clones are missing from TCRdb's copy, which holds only in-frame ones; the method was immunoSEQ multiplex PCR. Of 250,000 to 300,000 clones listed, approximately 82% are singletons. The sample was peripheral blood. This chain joins TRBV6-5 and TRBJ1-3; 9 bases map to TRBD1. The receptor was derived from an older man with acute or convalescent COVID-19. DNA for the CDR3: TGTGCCAGCAGTCCACAGGGGGCATATGGAAACACCATATATTTT. Amino acid sequence: CASSPQGAYGNTIYF.